The sequence of this T cell receptor (beta chain) was determined in a study of blood T cell repertoires in COVID-19. Study summary: From T cells, B-cell-depleted T cells, or PBMCs came the material, which was cDNA or gDNA.

Method: immunoSEQ multiplex PCR; TCRdb's copy keeps in-frame clones and lacks some. The sample yields a few hundred thousand clones, more than 75% seen once. Unmatched junction bases numbered 5, after V lost 4 bases and J lost 3 bases. The CDR3 is 14 amino acids. Per germline, CDR1 LGHNA and CDR2 YSLEER. This chain links TRBV4-3 with TRBJ1-2, with TRBD1 matching over 7 bases. This TCR was sampled from a woman aged 70-85 years with active or convalescent COVID-19. The sample was peripheral blood. CDR3 sequence: CASSRTGEDYGYTF. CDR3 coding DNA: TGCGCCAGCAGCCGAACAGGGGAAGACTATGGCTACACCTTC.